The 10 T cell receptor beta chains in this list originate from one sample, sequenced in a study of T-cell memory formation after mild COVID-19. TCRdb used MiXCR to reprocess the 5' RACE reads, holding one entry per CDR3 protein. This sample carries 250,000 or so distinct CDR3 sequences, approximately 9% of them seen once, and the ten largest clones take more than 20%. Source material: PBMCs or a T cell subset sorted from them (not recorded which). All receptors come from a man between 18 and 35 years old who had mild COVID-19 (a few samples of this study predate the infection). Cell type and time point are not known.

The J gene is TRBJ1-2, the V gene TRBV6-5; D is possibly TRBD1 (5 bases). Trimming left V 3 bases short and J 2 bases short, with 10 bases between. The CDR3 has 14 residues. CDR1 and CDR2 (germline): MNHEY, SVGAGI. CDR3 DNA: TGTGCCAGCAGTTATCGGACACGAAACTATGGCTACACCTTC. Protein product: CASSYRTRNYGYTF.

This clonotype occurred a few times. The rearrangement joins TRBV9 to TRBJ2-6, with D unresolved. The V gene's germline CDR1 is SGDLS and CDR2 YYNGEE. V was cut by 3 bases and J by 0 bases, with 16 bases left in between. The CDR3 is 18 amino acids. Here the CDR3 reads CASSDYGGLLSGANVLTF. The CDR3 DNA follows: TGTGCCAGCAGCGACTACGGCGGCTTACTCTCTGGGGCCAACGTCCTGACTTTC.

The rearrangement links TRBV11-2 to TRBJ2-1; 11 bases line up with TRBD2. J lost 5 bases, V lost 4 bases, and 10 bases had no gene match. Germline assignment: CDR1 SGHAT and CDR2 FQNNGV. The CDR3 sequence is 17 residues long. CDR3 loop: CASSSPGGTSGNNEQFF. In DNA form, the CDR3 reads TGTGCCAGCAGCTCCCCTGGGGGGACTAGCGGCAACAATGAGCAGTTCTTC. The full variable domain, its missing parts supplied by reference TRBV11-2 and TRBJ2-1, is EAGVAQSPRYKIIEKRQSVAFWCNPISGHATLYWYQQILGQGPKLLIQFQNNGVVDDSQLPKDRFSAERLKGVDSTLKIQPAKLEDSAVYLCASSSPGGTSGNNEQFFGPGTRLTVL.

There are a few counts of this clonotype. The chain uses TRBV7-2 and TRBJ2-1; D uncertain. This CDR3 contains 15 residues. The ends were cut back, 2 bases at V and 0 bases at J, with 8 bases in the middle. Germline loops: CDR1 SGHTA, CDR2 FQGNSA. Here the CDR3 reads CASSLIFPSYNEQFF. In nucleotides, the CDR3 is TGTGCCAGCAGCTTAATATTCCCCTCCTACAATGAGCAGTTCTTC. The full variable domain, with the rest looked up from reference TRBV7-2 and TRBJ2-1, is GAGVSQSPSNKVTEKGKDVELRCDPISGHTALYWYRQSLGQGLEFLIYFQGNSAPDKSGLPSDRFSAERTGGSVSTLTIQRTQQEDSAVYLCASSLIFPSYNEQFFGPGTRLTVL.

This rearrangement joins TRBV4-3 to TRBJ1-4; D is undetermined. Per the germline V gene, CDR1 is LGHNA and CDR2 is YSLEER. V lost 2 bases to trimming and J lost 8 bases, with 24 bases between them. The CDR3 length is 18 residues. The CDR3 DNA reads TGCGCCAGCAGCCAACAGCGACGATTGGAGGGCTGGGGAGAAAAACTGTTTTTT. Protein sequence: CASSQQRRLEGWGEKLFF.

The gene calls are TRBV27 and TRBJ2-7, with D perhaps matching TRBD1 (6 bases). Germline CDR1 is MNHEY and CDR2 is SMNVEV (reference sequence). This CDR3 spans 14 amino acids. V was shortened by 5 bases and J by 1 base, with 12 bases between the two germline ends. CDR3 bases: TGTGCCAGCAGTAAACAGGGCATTTCCTACGAGCAGTACTTC. Amino acid sequence: CASSKQGISYEQYF.

V and J are TRBV4-2 and TRBJ1-6; D unclear. There are 17 residues in the CDR3. V was cut by 0 bases and J by 0 bases, with 9 bases left in between. CDR1 LGHNA and CDR2 YNFKEQ come from the germline V gene. CDR3 sequence (DNA): TGTGCCAGCAGCCAAGAGGAGCTTAGCTCCTATAATTCACCCCTCCACTTT. Translation: CASSQEELSSYNSPLHF.

V gene TRBV20-1 combines with J gene TRBJ2-3; D is ambiguous. There are 13 residues in the CDR3. CDR1 is DFQATT and CDR2 is SNEGSKA in the germline V gene (reference sequence). V lost 6 bases and J lost 0, with 10 bases in between. CDR3 protein: CSAAPASTDTQYF. In DNA form, the CDR3 reads TGCAGTGCCGCCCCCGCTAGCACAGATACGCAGTATTTT.

The V call is TRBV15, the J call TRBJ2-3, with 10 nucleotides matching TRBD1. CDR3 size: 15 residues. Trimming at V came to 6 bases and at J to 3 bases, leaving 6 bases not matched to a gene. CDR1 is LNHNV and CDR2 is YYDKDF in the germline V gene (reference sequence). CDR3 sequence (DNA): TGTGCCACCAGGGTAGACAGGGGGCCTACAGATACGCAGTATTTT. It encodes CATRVDRGPTDTQYF.

This chain connects TRBV5-1 to TRBJ2-1; D perhaps matches TRBD2 (7 bases). Germline CDR1 SGHRS, CDR2 YFSETQ. This CDR3 is 13 amino acids long. V lost 8 bases, J lost 2 bases, and 11 bases lay in between. This CDR3 reads CASVGGPYNEQFF. The CDR3 nucleotides read TGCGCCAGTGTGGGGGGGCCCTACAATGAGCAGTTCTTC.